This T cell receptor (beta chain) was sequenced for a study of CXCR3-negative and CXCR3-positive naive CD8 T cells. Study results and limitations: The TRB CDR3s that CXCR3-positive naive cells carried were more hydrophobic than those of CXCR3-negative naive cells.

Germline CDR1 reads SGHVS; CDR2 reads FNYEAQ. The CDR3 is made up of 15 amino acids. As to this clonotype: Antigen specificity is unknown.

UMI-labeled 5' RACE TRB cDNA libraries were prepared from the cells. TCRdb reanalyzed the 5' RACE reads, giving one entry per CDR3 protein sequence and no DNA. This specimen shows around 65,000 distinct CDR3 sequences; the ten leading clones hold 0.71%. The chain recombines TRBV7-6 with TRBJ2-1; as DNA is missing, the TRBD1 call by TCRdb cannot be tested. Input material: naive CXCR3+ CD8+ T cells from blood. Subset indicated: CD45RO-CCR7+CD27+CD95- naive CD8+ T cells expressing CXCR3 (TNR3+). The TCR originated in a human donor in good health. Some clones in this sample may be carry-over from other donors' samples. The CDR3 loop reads CASSLVDRGYNEQFF.